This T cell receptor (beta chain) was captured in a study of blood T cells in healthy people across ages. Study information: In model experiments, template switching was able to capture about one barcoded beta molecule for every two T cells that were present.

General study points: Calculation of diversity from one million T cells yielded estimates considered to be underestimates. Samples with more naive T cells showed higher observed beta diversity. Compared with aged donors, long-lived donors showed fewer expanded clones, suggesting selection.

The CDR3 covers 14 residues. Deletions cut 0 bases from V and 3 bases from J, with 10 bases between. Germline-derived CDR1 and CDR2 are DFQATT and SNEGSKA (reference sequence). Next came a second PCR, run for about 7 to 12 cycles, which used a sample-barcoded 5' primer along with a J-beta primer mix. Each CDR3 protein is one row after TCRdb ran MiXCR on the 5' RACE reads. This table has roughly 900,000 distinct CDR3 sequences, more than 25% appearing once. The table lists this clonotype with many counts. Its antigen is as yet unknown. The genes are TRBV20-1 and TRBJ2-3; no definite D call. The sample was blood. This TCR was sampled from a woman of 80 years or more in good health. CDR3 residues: CSARDPGGTDTQYF. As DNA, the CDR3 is TGCAGTGCTAGAGATCCTGGTGGGACAGATACGCAGTATTTT.